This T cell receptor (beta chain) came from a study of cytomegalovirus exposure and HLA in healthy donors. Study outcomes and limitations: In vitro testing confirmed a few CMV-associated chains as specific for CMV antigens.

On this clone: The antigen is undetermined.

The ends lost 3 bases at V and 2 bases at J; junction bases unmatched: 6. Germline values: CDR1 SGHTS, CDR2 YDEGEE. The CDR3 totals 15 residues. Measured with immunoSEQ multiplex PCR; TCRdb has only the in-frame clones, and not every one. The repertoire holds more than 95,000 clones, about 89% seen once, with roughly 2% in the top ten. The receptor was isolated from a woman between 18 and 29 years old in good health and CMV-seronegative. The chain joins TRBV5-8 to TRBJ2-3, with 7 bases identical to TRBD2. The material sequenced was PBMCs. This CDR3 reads CASSYRDYSTDTQYF. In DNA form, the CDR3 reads TGTGCCAGCAGCTACCGGGACTATTCCACAGATACGCAGTATTTT.